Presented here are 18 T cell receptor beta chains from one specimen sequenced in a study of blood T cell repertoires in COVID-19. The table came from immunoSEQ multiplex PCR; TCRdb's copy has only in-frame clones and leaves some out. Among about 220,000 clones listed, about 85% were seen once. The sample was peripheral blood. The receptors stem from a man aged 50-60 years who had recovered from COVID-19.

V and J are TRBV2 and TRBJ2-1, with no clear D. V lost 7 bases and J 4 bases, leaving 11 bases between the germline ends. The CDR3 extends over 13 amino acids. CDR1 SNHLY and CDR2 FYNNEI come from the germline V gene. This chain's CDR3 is CASNLGAYNEQFF. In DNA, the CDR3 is TGTGCCAGCAACCTAGGAGCTTACAATGAGCAGTTCTTC. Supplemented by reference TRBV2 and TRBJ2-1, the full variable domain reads EPEVTQTPSHQVTQMGQEVILRCVPISNHLYFYWYRQILGQKVEFLVSFYNNEISEKSEIFDDQFSVERPDGSNFTLKIRSTKLEDSAMYFCASNLGAYNEQFFGPGTRLTVL.

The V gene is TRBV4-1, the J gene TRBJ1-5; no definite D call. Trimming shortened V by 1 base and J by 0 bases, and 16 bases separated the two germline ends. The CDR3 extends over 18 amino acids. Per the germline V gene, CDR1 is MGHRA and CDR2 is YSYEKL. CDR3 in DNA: TGCGCCAGCAGCCAAGCGGGGTTCCCGCGAAATAGCAATCAGCCCCAGCATTTT. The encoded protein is CASSQAGFPRNSNQPQHF.

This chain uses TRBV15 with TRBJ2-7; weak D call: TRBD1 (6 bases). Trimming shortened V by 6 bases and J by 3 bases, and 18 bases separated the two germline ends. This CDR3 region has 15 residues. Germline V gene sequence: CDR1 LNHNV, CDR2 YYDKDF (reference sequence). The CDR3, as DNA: TGTGCCACCAGTCGGCATGGACAGTCTGGCTACGAGCAGTACTTC. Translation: CATSRHGQSGYEQYF. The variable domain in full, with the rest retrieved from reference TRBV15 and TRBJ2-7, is DAMVIQNPRYQVTQFGKPVTLSCSQTLNHNVMYWYQQKSSQAPKLLFHYYDKDFNNEADTPDNFQSRRPNTSFCFLDIRSPGLGDTAMYLCATSRHGQSGYEQYFGPGTRLTVT.

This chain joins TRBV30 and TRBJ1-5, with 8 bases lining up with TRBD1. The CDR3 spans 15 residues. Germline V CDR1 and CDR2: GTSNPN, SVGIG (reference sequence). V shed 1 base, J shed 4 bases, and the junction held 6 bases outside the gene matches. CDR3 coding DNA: TGTGCCTGGAGTGGGGGATGGACAGGGAATCAGCCCCAGCATTTT. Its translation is CAWSGGWTGNQPQHF.

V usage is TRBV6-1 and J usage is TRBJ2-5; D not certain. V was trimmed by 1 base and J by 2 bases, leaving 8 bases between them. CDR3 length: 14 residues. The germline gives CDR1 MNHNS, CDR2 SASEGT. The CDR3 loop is CASSEGSGQETQYF. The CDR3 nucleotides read TGTGCCAGCAGTGAAGGGTCAGGTCAAGAGACCCAGTACTTC.

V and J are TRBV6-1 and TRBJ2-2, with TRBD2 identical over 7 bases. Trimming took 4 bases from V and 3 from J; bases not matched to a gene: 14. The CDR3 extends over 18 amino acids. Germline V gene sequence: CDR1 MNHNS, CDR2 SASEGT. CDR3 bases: TGTGCCAGCAGTGGAACAGCGGGGAGTGGCATATACACCGGGGAGCTGTTTTTT. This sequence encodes CASSGTAGSGIYTGELFF.

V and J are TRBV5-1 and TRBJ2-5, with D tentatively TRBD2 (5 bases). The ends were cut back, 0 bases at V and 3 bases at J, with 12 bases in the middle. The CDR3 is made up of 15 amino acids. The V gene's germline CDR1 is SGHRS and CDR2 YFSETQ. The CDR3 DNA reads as TGCGCCAGCAGCTTGGCCCGGGGTAGGGAAGAGACCCAGTACTTC. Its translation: CASSLARGREETQYF. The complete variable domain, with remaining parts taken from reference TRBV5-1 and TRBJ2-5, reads KAGVTQTPRYLIKTRGQQVTLSCSPISGHRSVSWYQQTPGQGLQFLFEYFSETQRNKGNFPGRFSGRQFSNSRSEMNVSTLELGDSALYLCASSLARGREETQYFGPGTRLLVL.

The CDR3, as DNA: TGTGCCAGCAAGGACAGGGTGGGCCAGCCCCAGCATTTT. Its translation: CASKDRVGQPQHF. This chain uses TRBV27 with TRBJ1-5, with 8 positions matching TRBD1. CDR1 and CDR2 (germline): MNHEY, SMNVEV (reference sequence). J was trimmed by 7 bases and V by 7 bases; bases with no gene match: 6. The CDR3 runs to 13 residues.

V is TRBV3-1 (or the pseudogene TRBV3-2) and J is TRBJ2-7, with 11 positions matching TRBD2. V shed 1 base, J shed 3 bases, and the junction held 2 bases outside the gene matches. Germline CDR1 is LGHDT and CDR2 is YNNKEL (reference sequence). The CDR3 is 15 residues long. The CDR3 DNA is TGTGCCAGCAGCCAAGGGACTAGCGGGCTCTACGAGCAGTACTTC. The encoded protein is CASSQGTSGLYEQYF.

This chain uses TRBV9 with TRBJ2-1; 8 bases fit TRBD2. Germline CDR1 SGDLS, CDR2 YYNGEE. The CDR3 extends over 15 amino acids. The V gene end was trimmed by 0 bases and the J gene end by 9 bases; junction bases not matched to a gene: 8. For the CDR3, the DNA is TGTGCCAGCAGCGTAGCTCCGGGACTAGGCGGTGAGCAGTTCTTC. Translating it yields CASSVAPGLGGEQFF.

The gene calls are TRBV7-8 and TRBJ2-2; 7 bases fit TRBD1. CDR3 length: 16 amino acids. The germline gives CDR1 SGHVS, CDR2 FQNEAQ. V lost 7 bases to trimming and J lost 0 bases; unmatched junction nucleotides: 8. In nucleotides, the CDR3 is TGTGCCAGCACCCAAATCACAGGGGCGAACACCGGGGAGCTGTTTTTT. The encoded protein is CASTQITGANTGELFF.

CDR3 amino acids: CASTNSKGRAFF. CDR3 coding DNA: TGTGCCAGCACAAACTCGAAAGGGAGAGCTTTCTTT. The J gene is TRBJ1-1, the V gene TRBV6-5, with no clear D. V was pared by 7 bases and J by 10 bases, with 16 bases between. This CDR3 contains 12 residues. Germline values: CDR1 MNHEY, CDR2 SVGAGI.

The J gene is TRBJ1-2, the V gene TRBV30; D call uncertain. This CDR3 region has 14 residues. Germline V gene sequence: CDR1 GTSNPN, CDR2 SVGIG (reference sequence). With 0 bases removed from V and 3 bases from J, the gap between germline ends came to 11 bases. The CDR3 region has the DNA TGTGCCTGGAGTGTAGGCGGCTTGCACTATGGCTACACCTTC. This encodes CAWSVGGLHYGYTF.

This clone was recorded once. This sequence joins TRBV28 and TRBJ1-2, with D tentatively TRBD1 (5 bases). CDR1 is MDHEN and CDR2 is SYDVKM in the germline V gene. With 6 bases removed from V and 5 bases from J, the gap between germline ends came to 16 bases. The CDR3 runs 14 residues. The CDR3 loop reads CASRRPGLIYGYTF. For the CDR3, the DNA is TGTGCCAGCAGGAGGCCGGGACTGATATATGGCTACACCTTC.

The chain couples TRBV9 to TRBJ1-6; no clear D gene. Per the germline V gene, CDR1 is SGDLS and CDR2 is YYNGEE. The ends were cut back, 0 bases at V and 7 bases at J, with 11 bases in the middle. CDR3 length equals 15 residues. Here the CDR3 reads CASSVGLRSNSPLHF. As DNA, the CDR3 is TGTGCCAGCAGCGTAGGGCTCAGGTCAAATTCACCCCTCCACTTT.

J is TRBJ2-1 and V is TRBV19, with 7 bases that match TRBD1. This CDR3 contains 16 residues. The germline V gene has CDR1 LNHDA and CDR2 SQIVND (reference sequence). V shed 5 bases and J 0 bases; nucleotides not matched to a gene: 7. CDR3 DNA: TGTGCCAGTAGTGCTACAGGGGCCAGCTCCTACAATGAGCAGTTCTTC. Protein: CASSATGASSYNEQFF. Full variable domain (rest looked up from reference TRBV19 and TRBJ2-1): DGGITQSPKYLFRKEGQNVTLSCEQNLNHDAMYWYRQDPGQGLRLIYYSQIVNDFQKGDIAEGYSVSREKKESFPLTVTSAQKNPTAFYLCASSATGASSYNEQFFGPGTRLTVL.

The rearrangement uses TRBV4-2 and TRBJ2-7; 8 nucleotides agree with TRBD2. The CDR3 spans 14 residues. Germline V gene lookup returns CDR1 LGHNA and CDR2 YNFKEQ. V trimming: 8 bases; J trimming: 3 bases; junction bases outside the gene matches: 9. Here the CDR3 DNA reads TGTGCCAGCGGGGCGGGAGGATTCGGCTACGAGCAGTACTTC. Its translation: CASGAGGFGYEQYF.

CDR3: CATQWGHEQFF. DNA of the CDR3: TGTGCCACCCAGTGGGGGCATGAGCAGTTCTTC. V is TRBV27 and J is TRBJ2-1, with D perhaps matching TRBD1 (6 bases). From germline, CDR1 is MNHEY and CDR2 SMNVEV (reference sequence). V was shortened by 10 bases and J by 8 bases, with 12 bases between the two germline ends. CDR3 size: 11 residues.